This entry lists 23 T cell receptor beta chains sequenced from one sample in a study of cytomegalovirus exposure and HLA in healthy donors. Amplification used 60 Vbeta primers and 13 Jbeta primers. Some clones are missing from TCRdb's copy, which holds only in-frame ones; the method was immunoSEQ multiplex PCR. The sample lists around 200,000 clones; about 80% were seen once. Sequenced material: PBMCs. These receptors were obtained from a woman aged 50 to 60 in good health and CMV-seropositive.

The rearrangement links TRBV28 to TRBJ1-2, with TRBD1 identical over 7 bases. With V trimmed by 2 bases and J by 2 bases, 11 bases remained unmatched. Germline CDR1 is MDHEN and CDR2 is SYDVKM. CDR3 length: 17 amino acids. CDR3 in amino acids: CASSLIGGGPNNYGYTF. DNA for the CDR3: TGTGCCAGCAGTTTAATAGGAGGGGGCCCAAACAACTATGGCTACACCTTC.

The chain has TRBV6-1 and TRBJ1-1; unclear D gene. The CDR3 covers 13 residues. V was cut by 5 bases and J by 1 base, with 8 bases left in between. The germline V gene has CDR1 MNHNS and CDR2 SASEGT. The CDR3 protein is CASSYWANTEAFF. CDR3 DNA: TGTGCCAGCAGTTATTGGGCGAACACTGAAGCTTTCTTT.

This clone occurred a few times. This chain links TRBV28 with TRBJ2-6; D is uncertain. This CDR3 contains 15 residues. The V and J ends lost 5 bases and 1 base respectively, with 9 bases between them. Germline V gene lookup returns CDR1 MDHEN and CDR2 SYDVKM. The CDR3 sequence is CASSLPGSGANVLTF. The CDR3 DNA reads TGTGCCAGCAGTCTCCCAGGATCTGGGGCCAACGTCCTGACTTTC.

A single count supports this clone. The gene calls are TRBV18 and TRBJ2-7; maybe TRBD1 (7 bases). Per germline, CDR1 KGHSH and CDR2 LQKENI. The length of the CDR3 is 15 residues. V lost 1 base to trimming and J lost 0 bases, with 10 bases between them. The CDR3 DNA sequence: TGTGCCAGCTCACCACAGGAGGGGGCCTCCTACGAGCAGTACTTC. It specifies CASSPQEGASYEQYF.

The V call is TRBV6-1, the J call TRBJ2-7, with unresolved D. Germline V gene sequence: CDR1 MNHNS, CDR2 SASEGT. This CDR3 comprises 13 residues. Trimming shortened V by 7 bases and J by 7 bases, and 17 bases separated the two germline ends. The CDR3 DNA follows: TGTGCCAGCAACCAGCTGGGCTACGCAGAGCAGTACTTC. Translation gives CASNQLGYAEQYF.

This chain connects TRBV7-9 to TRBJ2-1, with TRBD2 matching 12 bases. There are 14 residues in the CDR3. CDR1 and CDR2 (germline): SEHNR, FQNEAQ (reference sequence). V dropped 6 bases and J dropped 3; count of bases not matched to a gene: 0. This CDR3 is CASRTSGGYNEQFF. In nucleotides, the CDR3 is TGTGCCAGCAGGACTAGCGGGGGCTACAATGAGCAGTTCTTC.

CDR3 sequence: CASSYVEPGELFF. As DNA, the CDR3 is TGTGCCAGCAGTTACGTTGAGCCCGGGGAGCTGTTTTTT. The V and J genes are TRBV6-5 and TRBJ2-2; no reliable D call. This CDR3 is 13 amino acids long. The germline V gene has CDR1 MNHEY and CDR2 SVGAGI. With 2 bases removed from V and 6 bases from J, the gap between germline ends came to 7 bases.

The J gene is TRBJ1-6, the V gene TRBV28; D call uncertain. V lost 1 base to trimming and J lost 8 bases, with 12 bases between them. Germline V gene sequence: CDR1 MDHEN, CDR2 SYDVKM. The CDR3 spans 15 residues. The CDR3 region has the DNA TGTGCCAGCAGTTTATTGTCGGGGAGGGATTCACCCCTCCACTTT. The encoded protein is CASSLLSGRDSPLHF.

As for this clone: The identical CDR3 is also encoded by other nucleotide sequences in the sample. The rearrangement uses TRBV18 and TRBJ1-5; D is unclear. V dropped 3 bases and J dropped 0 bases, with 6 bases sitting between them. The CDR3 runs 14 residues. Looked up from germline, CDR1 is KGHSH and CDR2 is LQKENI. The CDR3: CASSPSSSNQPQHF. The CDR3 DNA reads TGTGCCAGCTCACCCTCCTCTAGCAATCAGCCCCAGCATTTT.

Written as DNA, the CDR3 is TGTGCCAGCAGCGCGTGGGACAGGGGAGAGACCCAGTACTTC. Translated: CASSAWDRGETQYF. The V call is TRBV9, the J call TRBJ2-5; 10 bases match TRBD1. The germline CDR1 and CDR2 sequences are SGDLS and YYNGEE. The CDR3 contains 14 residues. V shed 3 bases, J shed 4 bases, and the junction held 3 bases outside the gene matches.

This clone appeared a single time. CDR3 in DNA: TGTGCCAGTGGGCCCCTCACCACTAGCACAGATACGCAGTATTTT. Its protein is CASGPLTTSTDTQYF. V is TRBV6-5 and J is TRBJ2-3; D is ambiguous. The CDR3 is 15 amino acids. Looked up from germline, CDR1 is MNHEY and CDR2 is SVGAGI. V dropped 9 bases and J dropped 0 bases, with 16 bases sitting between them.

The V and J genes are TRBV5-4 and TRBJ2-3; D is perhaps TRBD2 (5 bases). V shed 4 bases and J shed 4 bases, with 10 bases lying between them. Germline CDR1 and CDR2: SGHNT and YYREEE (reference sequence). This CDR3 has 13 amino acids. CDR3 nucleotide sequence: TGTGCCAGCAGCACCGCACTAGCAGATACGCAGTATTTT. This codes for CASSTALADTQYF.

The gene calls are TRBV5-6 and TRBJ1-2; TRBD1 aligns across 8 bases. The ends lost 0 bases at V and 4 bases at J; junction bases unmatched: 2. The germline V gene encodes CDR1 SGHDT and CDR2 YYEEEE. The CDR3 loop spans 14 amino acids. The CDR3 nucleotides read TGTGCCAGCAGCTTGGGACAGGGGTCCTATGGCTACACCTTC. Its translation: CASSLGQGSYGYTF. Full variable domain (remainder filled in from reference TRBV5-6 and TRBJ1-2): DAGVTQSPTHLIKTRGQQVTLRCSPKSGHDTVSWYQQALGQGPQFIFQYYEEEERQRGNFPDRFSGHQFPNYSSELNVNALLLGDSALYLCASSLGQGSYGYTFGSGTRLTVV.

This chain connects TRBV4-1 to TRBJ1-1, with unresolved D. The germline V gene has CDR1 MGHRA and CDR2 YSYEKL. Trimming pared 6 bases from V and 2 bases from J, leaving 7 bases between. The CDR3 totals 12 residues. In DNA, the CDR3 is TGCGCCAGCAGAGCCTCTAACACTGAAGCTTTCTTT. This encodes CASRASNTEAFF.

Notes on this clone: The sample has other DNA sequences that encode this CDR3 too. J is TRBJ2-7 and V is TRBV29-1; 12 nucleotides match TRBD1. This CDR3 has 15 residues. With 7 bases clipped from V and 2 bases from J, the junction kept 9 bases outside the gene matches. Germline CDR1 is SQVTM and CDR2 is ANQGSEA. CDR3 sequence: CSALPGTGGTYEQYF. DNA for the CDR3: TGCAGCGCCCTACCCGGGACAGGGGGCACCTACGAGCAGTACTTC.

The chain joins TRBV5-1 to TRBJ2-1; 8 bases are shared with TRBD1. The CDR3 is made up of 15 amino acids. Germline V CDR1 and CDR2: SGHRS, YFSETQ. V lost 4 bases to trimming and J lost 3 bases; unmatched junction nucleotides: 6. The CDR3 sequence: CASSLRTGNYNEQFF. The CDR3 region has the DNA TGCGCCAGCAGCCTCCGGACAGGGAACTACAATGAGCAGTTCTTC.

This clone appeared once. The gene calls are TRBV7-6 and TRBJ1-1; the match to TRBD1 covers 9 bases. This CDR3 is built from 16 residues. Germline-derived CDR1 and CDR2 are SGHVS and FNYEAQ. Trimming took 0 bases from V and 2 from J; bases not matched to a gene: 4. CDR3 nucleotide sequence: TGTGCCAGCAGCTTAGCGCAGGGACAGGGAAACACTGAAGCTTTCTTT. It translates to CASSLAQGQGNTEAFF.

The chain links TRBV6-5 to TRBJ1-2; D might be TRBD1 (6 bases). Trimming cost V 7 bases and J 6 bases, with 9 bases left between them. This CDR3 contains 11 residues. CDR1 and CDR2 from the germline V gene are MNHEY and SVGAGI. CDR3 nucleotides: TGTGCCAGCACCAGGGGTGATGGCTACACCTTC. Its protein product is CASTRGDGYTF.

This clone was seen a few times. The chain recombines TRBV4-1 with TRBJ1-6; D possibly corresponds to TRBD1 (5 bases). CDR1 and CDR2 (germline): MGHRA, YSYEKL. Trimming removed 6 bases from V and 3 bases from J, with 18 bases in between. CDR3 size: 17 residues. The CDR3 loop is CASSPRQLNYYNSPLHF. The CDR3 DNA is TGCGCCAGCAGTCCTCGACAGTTGAACTACTATAATTCACCCCTCCACTTT.

DNA for the CDR3: TGTGCCAGCAGACCAACAGGCATACGCAATCAGCCCCAGCATTTT. Protein sequence: CASRPTGIRNQPQHF. V and J are TRBV28 and TRBJ1-5, with D possibly TRBD1 on 5 matching bases. V shed 6 bases and J shed 2 bases, with 14 bases lying between them. Looked up from germline, CDR1 is MDHEN and CDR2 is SYDVKM. This CDR3 spans 15 amino acids.

The rearrangement joins TRBV4-1 to TRBJ1-3, with a possible D match to TRBD1 (5 bases). The CDR3 sequence is 17 residues long. V was shortened by 1 base and J by 2 bases, with 15 bases between the two germline ends. Germline loops: CDR1 MGHRA, CDR2 YSYEKL. The CDR3: CASSQGAGRRTGNTIYF. The DNA of the CDR3 is TGCGCCAGCAGCCAAGGAGCAGGGCGAAGAACTGGAAACACCATATATTTT.

The V and J genes are TRBV6-5 and TRBJ1-2, with D maybe TRBD1 (6 bases). Between the trimmed V and J ends, which lost 2 bases and 6 bases, there was a span of 13 bases. The CDR3 runs 14 residues. The germline CDR1 and CDR2 sequences are MNHEY and SVGAGI. CDR3 sequence reads: CASSYGRGGDGYTF. In nucleotides, the CDR3 is TGTGCCAGCAGTTACGGGAGGGGGGGCGATGGCTACACCTTC.

This clone was observed a handful of times. This chain uses TRBV18 with TRBJ1-1; D remains unclear. Germline-derived CDR1 and CDR2 are KGHSH and LQKENI. CDR3 length equals 13 residues. Between the trimmed V and J ends, which lost 2 bases and 1 base, there was a span of 5 bases. DNA for the CDR3: TGTGCCAGCTCACCAATGGCGAACACTGAAGCTTTCTTT. It yields the protein CASSPMANTEAFF.